This entry features one TCR beta chain sequence. Its antigen remains unidentified. Repeated repertoire sampling spanned the course of chemoradiotherapy. This sample is drawn from a study of chemoradiotherapy in HPV16-positive cancers. Across the study: Candidate HPV-specific clones and shared TCR motifs came from two HPV16-positive patients.

Trimming took 1 base from V and 3 from J, leaving 14 bases between them. Germline values: CDR1 SGHTA, CDR2 FQGNSA. This CDR3 has 16 amino acids. Profiling relied on immunoSEQ multiplex PCR, and the TCRdb table lists in-frame clones only, not all of them. The sample yields approximately 12,000 clones, about 90% seen once. Study conclusions and caveats: Functional assays defining HPV-specific T cells used only a couple of HPV16-positive patients. Candidate HPV-specific clones and E7-related TCR motifs grew in tumor during treatment.

The sequence was obtained from a human donor with HPV-associated anogenital cancer. The J gene is TRBJ2-3, the V gene TRBV7-2; possibly TRBD2 for D (6 bases). Sample acquisition took place from a patient who underwent chemoradiotherapy. The CDR3: CASSLVAGLGTDTQYF. In DNA, the CDR3 is TGTGCCAGCAGCTTAGTTGCGGGGCTGGGGACAGATACGCAGTATTTT. The variable domain in full, completed from reference TRBV7-2 and TRBJ2-3, reads GAGVSQSPSNKVTEKGKDVELRCDPISGHTALYWYRQSLGQGLEFLIYFQGNSAPDKSGLPSDRFSAERTGGSVSTLTIQRTQQEDSAVYLCASSLVAGLGTDTQYFGPGTRLTVL.